In its sample, the clone carrying this TCR beta chain was seen a few times. Looked up from germline, CDR1 is LGHNA and CDR2 is YNFKEQ. This CDR3 spans 13 amino acids. Trimming took off 4 bases at V and 3 bases at J, with 6 bases between the two ends. The data are from a study of cytomegalovirus exposure and HLA in healthy donors. The PCR contained 60 Vbeta and 13 Jbeta primers. Assay used: immunoSEQ multiplex PCR; TCRdb lists only in-frame clones, some missing. The table lists about 82,000 clones, around 9.1% of them singletons, with approximately 23% in the top ten. The sequenced sample was PBMCs. The chain combines TRBV4-2 with TRBJ2-2; weak D call: TRBD2 (6 bases). This TCR derives from a man in his sixties in good health and CMV-seropositive. The CDR3 region has the DNA TGTGCCAGCAGCCGGAGGGACACCGGGGAGCTGTTTTTT. Amino acids: CASSRRDTGELFF.